This entry describes one T cell receptor beta chain. Its cognate antigen is unknown. This specimen comes from a study of T cells in Graves' hyperthyroidism and ophthalmopathy. Study-level findings and limits: In validation, the model predicted ophthalmopathy. These predictions came a median about 6.2 months before onset. Ophthalmopathy was separated from stable hyperthyroidism by a 13 V-J model.

TCR beta CDR3 regions were amplified from RNA transcripts. HTBI primers were employed in a first-round RT-PCR of the TCR CDR3. From the multiplex PCR reads, TCRdb called clonotypes with MiXCR, one entry per CDR3 protein. The sample consists of over 700,000 distinct CDR3 sequences, 35% to 40% of them appearing once. Patients having uncontrolled infection, another autoimmune disease, pregnancy or lactation were not included. Sequencing was performed on blood. This TCR was sampled from a man between 18 and 29 years old with Graves' hyperthyroidism.

The CDR3, as DNA: TGCGCCAGCAGCAATGAGCGGGGGCTCTCGCAGTATTTT. This codes for CASSNERGLSQYF. This chain joins TRBV5-1 and TRBJ2-3; 8 positions match TRBD2. CDR1 and CDR2 (germline): SGHRS, YFSETQ. J was trimmed by 10 bases and V by 4 bases; bases with no gene match: 8. There are 13 residues in the CDR3.